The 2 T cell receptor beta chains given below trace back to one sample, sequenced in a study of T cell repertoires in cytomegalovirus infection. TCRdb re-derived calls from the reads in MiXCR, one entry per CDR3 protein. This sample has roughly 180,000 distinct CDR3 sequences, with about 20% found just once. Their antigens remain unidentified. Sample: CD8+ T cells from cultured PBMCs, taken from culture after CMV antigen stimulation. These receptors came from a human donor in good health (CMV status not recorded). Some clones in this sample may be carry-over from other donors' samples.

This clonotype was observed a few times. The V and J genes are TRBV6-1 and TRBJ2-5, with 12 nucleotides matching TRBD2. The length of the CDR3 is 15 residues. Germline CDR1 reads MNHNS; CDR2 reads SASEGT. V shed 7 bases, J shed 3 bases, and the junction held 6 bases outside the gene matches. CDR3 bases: TGTGCCAGCACTCTAGCGGGGGGGACCAAAGAGACCCAGTACTTC. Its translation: CASTLAGGTKETQYF.

The CDR3 DNA is TGTGCCAGCAGCGCCGTTACGATGACGGAAATCACAGATACGCAGTATTTT. Residues: CASSAVTMTEITDTQYF. V is TRBV7-6 and J is TRBJ2-3; D unclear. CDR1 SGHVS and CDR2 FNYEAQ come from the germline V gene. Trimming shortened V by 5 bases and J by 2 bases, and 20 bases separated the two germline ends. The CDR3 spans 17 residues.